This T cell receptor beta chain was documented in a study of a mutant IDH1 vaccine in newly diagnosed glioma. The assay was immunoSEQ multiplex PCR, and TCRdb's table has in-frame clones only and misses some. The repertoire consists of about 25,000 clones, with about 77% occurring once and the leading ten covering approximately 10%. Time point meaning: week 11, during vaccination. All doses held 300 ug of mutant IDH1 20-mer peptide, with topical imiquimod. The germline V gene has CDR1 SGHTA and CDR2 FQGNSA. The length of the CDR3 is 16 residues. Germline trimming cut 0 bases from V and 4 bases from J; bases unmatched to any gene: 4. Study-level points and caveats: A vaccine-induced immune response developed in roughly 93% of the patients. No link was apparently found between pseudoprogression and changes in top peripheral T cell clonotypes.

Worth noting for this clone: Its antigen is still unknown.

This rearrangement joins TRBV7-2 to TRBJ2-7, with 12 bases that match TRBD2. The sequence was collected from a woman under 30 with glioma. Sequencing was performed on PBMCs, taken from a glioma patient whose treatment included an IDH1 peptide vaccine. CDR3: CASSLARLAGAYEQYF. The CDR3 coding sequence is TGTGCCAGCAGCTTAGCGCGACTAGCGGGAGCGTACGAGCAGTACTTC. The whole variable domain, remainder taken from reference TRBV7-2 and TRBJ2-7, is GAGVSQSPSNKVTEKGKDVELRCDPISGHTALYWYRQSLGQGLEFLIYFQGNSAPDKSGLPSDRFSAERTGGSVSTLTIQRTQQEDSAVYLCASSLARLAGAYEQYFGPGTRLTVT.